This T cell receptor (beta chain) was sequenced for a study of cytomegalovirus exposure and HLA in healthy donors. The CDR3 sequence is 15 residues long. V lost 4 bases, J lost 1 base, and 6 bases stayed unmatched. Germline CDR1 and CDR2: SGHRS and YFSETQ. Amplification used 60 Vbeta primers and 13 Jbeta primers. The repertoire was sequenced with immunoSEQ multiplex PCR; TCRdb's copy has only in-frame clones and lacks some. The sample holds around 120,000 clones, about 70% seen once. This receptor was taken from a man aged 45-65 years in good health and CMV-seropositive. The V call is TRBV5-1, the J call TRBJ2-7, with 9 bases identical to TRBD1. The sequenced sample was PBMCs. The CDR3 bases are TGCGCCAGCAGCCACCGGGACAGGGTTTCCTACGAGCAGTACTTC. Translated: CASSHRDRVSYEQYF.